These T cell receptor beta chains were read from a single sample in a study of shared clonotypes between healthy human individuals. The repertoire was sequenced with immunoSEQ multiplex PCR; TCRdb's copy has only in-frame clones and lacks some. The repertoire holds 2 million to 2.5 million clones, with over 85% as singletons. The material sequenced was naive CD4+ T cells from PBMCs. The receptors originated from a man aged 18-30 years in good health. Some clones in this sample may be carry-over from other donors' samples. Each CDR3 is given with its conserved first and last residue. The D gene is left open where the match is weak. Clone sizes are given selectively: once, few, many, or a class where the clone is expanded.

size	D	V	J	DNA	CDR3
-	TRBD1	TRBV10-3	TRBJ1-4	TGTGCCATCAGGGGACAGGGGCCGTCCGAAAAACTGTTTTTT	CAIRGQGPSEKLFF
-	-	TRBV4-1	TRBJ2-1	TGCGCCAGCAGCCAAGGGCGGGTGTGGAGGGAAATCAATGAGCAGTTCTTC	CASSQGRVWREINEQFF
-	-	TRBV27	TRBJ2-7	TGTGCCAGCAGCAACGGGATTGCAGGGAGGCCGAGCGAGCAGTACTTC	CASSNGIAGRPSEQYF
-	-	TRBV11-3	TRBJ1-1	TGTGCCAGCAGCTTAGTGACGAACACTGAAGCTTTCTTT	CASSLVTNTEAFF
once	-	TRBV11-1	TRBJ2-2	TGTGCCAGTCGCTTGGGGGCCCTAACTACCGGGGAGCTGTTTTTT	CASRLGALTTGELFF
-	TRBD2	TRBV7-2	TRBJ2-1	TGTGCCAGCAGCAGCCGGACTAGCGGAAGCCTGTACAATGAGCAGTTCTTC	CASSSRTSGSLYNEQFF
once	TRBD2	TRBV14	TRBJ2-5	TGTGCCAGCAGCCGCGGACTAGCGGTACATGCGACCCAGTACTTC	CASSRGLAVHATQYF
-	-	TRBV6-6	TRBJ1-5	TGTGCCAGCAGTCCCTCTGGGCAGGGGAGAAATCAGCCCCAGCATTTT	CASSPSGQGRNQPQHF
once	-	TRBV7-8	TRBJ2-7	TGTGCCAGCAGCTTAGCGGGACCATTAAGCTCCTACGAGCAGTACTTC	CASSLAGPLSSYEQYF
-	-	TRBV19	TRBJ2-2	TGTGCCAGTGGTACCACCGCGCGCACCGGGGAGCTGTTTTTT	CASGTTARTGELFF
-	TRBD1	TRBV6-1	TRBJ1-5	TGTGCCAGCAGTGCCGGGACAGGAAATAATCAGCCCCAGCATTTT	CASSAGTGNNQPQHF
-	TRBD2	TRBV10-3	TRBJ2-1	TGTGCCAACACCACAGGGGTGACTAGCGGGGGTCTGCCCTACAATGAGCAGTTCTTC	CANTTGVTSGGLPYNEQFF
-	TRBD1	TRBV28	TRBJ1-5	TGTGCCAGCAGCTCAACCCGGACAGGGAATCAGCCCCAGCATTTT	CASSSTRTGNQPQHF
-	-	TRBV5-4	TRBJ2-2	TGTGCCAGCAGCGGTGGGGGGACGAACACCGGGGAGCTGTTTTTT	CASSGGGTNTGELFF
-	-	TRBV18	TRBJ1-3	TGTGCCAGTTCCGACAGTTCTGGAAACACCATATATTTT	CASSDSSGNTIYF
-	-	TRBV5-5	TRBJ1-5	TGTGCCAGCTCTAATAGCAATCAGCCCCAGCATTTT	CASSNSNQPQHF
-	TRBD2	TRBV28	TRBJ2-6	TGTGCCAGCAGTGCCCAATGGCTAGCGGGAGTCGCTGGGGCCAACGTCCTGACTTTC	CASSAQWLAGVAGANVLTF
-	TRBD2	TRBV28	TRBJ2-3	TGTGCCAGCAGTCTAGCGGGAGCCTTTTCAGATACGCAGTATTTT	CASSLAGAFSDTQYF
once	-	TRBV7-3	TRBJ2-7	TGTGCCAGCAGCTTGCAGGGTTCATCCGGTCCCTACGAGCAGTACTTC	CASSLQGSSGPYEQYF
-	TRBD2	TRBV28	TRBJ2-1	TGTGCCAGCAGACCTAGCGGGAGTGGCCAGTTCTTC	CASRPSGSGQFF
-	-	TRBV4-2	TRBJ1-2	TGTGCCAGCAGCCAAGATAAGGGGAACTATGGCTACACCTTC	CASSQDKGNYGYTF
-	TRBD1	TRBV25-1	TRBJ2-5	TGTGCCAGCAGGCCGGACAGGGTCGACCAAGAGACCCAGTACTTC	CASRPDRVDQETQYF
-	TRBD1	TRBV18	TRBJ1-6	TGTGCTAGCTCACCACTACAGGGGATTAATTCACCCCTCCACTTT	CASSPLQGINSPLHF
-	-	TRBV7-2	TRBJ2-1	TGTGCCAGCAGCTTCCCCCGAGCAGGGGGGACCTACAATGAGCAGTTCTTC	CASSFPRAGGTYNEQFF
-	-	TRBV6-6	TRBJ2-7	TGTGCCAGCAGTTATTCACAGGGCTACGAGCAGTACTTC	CASSYSQGYEQYF
few	-	TRBV19	TRBJ1-1	TGTGCCAGTAGAATTGGTGCAAACAGGGTTGAGGCTTTCTTT	CASRIGANRVEAFF
-	TRBD2	TRBV5-6	TRBJ2-1	TGTGCCAGCAGCTCTAGGACTAGCGGAATTTACAATGAGCAGTTCTTC	CASSSRTSGIYNEQFF
-	-	TRBV11-2	TRBJ2-1	TGTGCCAGCAGCCTAGGAGTGGGAGCCTACAATGAGCAGTTCTTC	CASSLGVGAYNEQFF
-	TRBD1	TRBV4-1	TRBJ1-2	TGCGCCAGCAGCCAAGGGACAGGGGGTTACTATGGCTACACCTTC	CASSQGTGGYYGYTF
-	TRBD1	TRBV30	TRBJ1-3	TGTGCCTGGTATAACAGGGGCTCTGGAAACACCATATATTTT	CAWYNRGSGNTIYF
-	-	TRBV10-3	TRBJ1-5	TGTGCCATCAGTGGGGGGAGCCCCGGTCAGCCCCAGCATTTT	CAISGGSPGQPQHF
-	-	TRBV7-3	TRBJ1-3	TGTGCCAGCAGCTTATCCGGGAGCTGGGGAAACACCATATATTTT	CASSLSGSWGNTIYF
-	TRBD1	TRBV6-5	TRBJ1-1	TGTGCCAGCAGTACCCTGACAGGGTTTACCCCTGAAGCTTTCTTT	CASSTLTGFTPEAFF
-	TRBD2	TRBV10-3	TRBJ2-1	TGTGCCATCAGTGGGGGGGGACTAGCCCTTGGCAATGAGCAGTTCTTC	CAISGGGLALGNEQFF
few	-	TRBV7-9	TRBJ1-2	TGTGCCAGCAGCCAGGTCCCGTATGGCTACACCTTC	CASSQVPYGYTF
-	-	TRBV9	TRBJ2-5	TGTGCCAGCAGCCTAAGACGTGAGGAGACCCAGTACTTC	CASSLRREETQYF
-	TRBD2	TRBV30	TRBJ2-1	TGTGCCTGGAGTATGGGAACTAGCGGGACCCCCAACTCCTACAATGAGCAGTTCTTC	CAWSMGTSGTPNSYNEQFF
-	-	TRBV9	TRBJ2-3	TGTGCCAGCAGCACAAGCATGGTGGAGCGCCAGTATTTT	CASSTSMVERQYF
-	-	TRBV29-1	TRBJ1-4	TGCAGCGTTGGTAGGGGTCGGGAAAAACTGTTTTTT	CSVGRGREKLFF
-	TRBD2	TRBV6-5	TRBJ2-3	TGTGCCAGCAGTTACAGAGCGGGAGGAGCAGATACGCAGTATTTT	CASSYRAGGADTQYF
-	TRBD1	TRBV6-6	TRBJ1-5	TGTGCCAGCAGGGGGGGGACAGGGGTTCAGCAGCCCCAGCATTTT	CASRGGTGVQQPQHF
-	-	TRBV19	TRBJ1-1	TGTGCCAGTAGTATTTTGGTTCGAGGTGAAGCTTTCTTT	CASSILVRGEAFF
-	-	TRBV7-3	TRBJ2-7	TGTGCCAGCAGCCGCACCGGGACTCTATCTTACGAGCAGTACTTC	CASSRTGTLSYEQYF
-	-	TRBV20-1	TRBJ1-2	TGCAGTGCTAGTCGCCTGGATGGCTACACCTTC	CSASRLDGYTF
-	TRBD1	TRBV18	TRBJ2-3	TGTGCCAGCTCACTACAGGGGAGCACAGATACGCAGTATTTT	CASSLQGSTDTQYF
-	TRBD2	TRBV18	TRBJ2-7	TGTGCCAGCTCACCATCTAGCGGGGCCTACGAGCAGTACTTC	CASSPSSGAYEQYF
-	TRBD1	TRBV5-6	TRBJ2-5	TGTGCCAGCAGCCGGGCGGACAGGGGGCAAGAGACCCAGTACTTC	CASSRADRGQETQYF
-	-	TRBV9	TRBJ1-2	TGTGCCAGCAGCGTTTCAGCGACTAACTATGGCTACACCTTC	CASSVSATNYGYTF